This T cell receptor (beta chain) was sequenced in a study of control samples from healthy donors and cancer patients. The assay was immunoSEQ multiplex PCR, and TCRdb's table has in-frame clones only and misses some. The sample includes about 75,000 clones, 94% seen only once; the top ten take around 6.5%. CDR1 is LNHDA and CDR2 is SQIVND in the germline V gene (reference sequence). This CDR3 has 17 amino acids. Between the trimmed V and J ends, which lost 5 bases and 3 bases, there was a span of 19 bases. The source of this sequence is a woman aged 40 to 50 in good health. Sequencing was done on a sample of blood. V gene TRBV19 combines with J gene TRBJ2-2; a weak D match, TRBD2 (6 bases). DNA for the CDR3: TGTGCCAGTAGTGCTTGGGGGGTCAGGGAAGACACCGGGGAGCTGTTTTTT. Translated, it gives CASSAWGVREDTGELFF.